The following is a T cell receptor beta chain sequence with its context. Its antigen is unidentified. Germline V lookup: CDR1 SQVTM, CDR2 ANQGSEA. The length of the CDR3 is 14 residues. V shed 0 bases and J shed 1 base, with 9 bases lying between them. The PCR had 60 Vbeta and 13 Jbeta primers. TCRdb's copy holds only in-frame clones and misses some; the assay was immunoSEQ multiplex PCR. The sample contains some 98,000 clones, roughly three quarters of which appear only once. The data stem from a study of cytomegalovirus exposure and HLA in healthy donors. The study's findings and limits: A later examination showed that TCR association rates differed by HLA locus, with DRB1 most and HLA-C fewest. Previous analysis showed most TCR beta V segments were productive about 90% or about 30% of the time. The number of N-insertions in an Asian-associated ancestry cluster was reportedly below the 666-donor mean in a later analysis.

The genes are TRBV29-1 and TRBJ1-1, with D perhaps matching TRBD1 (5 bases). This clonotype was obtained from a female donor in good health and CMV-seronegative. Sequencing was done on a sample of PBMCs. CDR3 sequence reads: CSVEEGATNTEAFF. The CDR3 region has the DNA TGCAGCGTTGAAGAAGGGGCGACGAACACTGAAGCTTTCTTT.